The next 7 T cell receptor beta chains were all read from a single sample in a study of T cells in Graves' hyperthyroidism and ophthalmopathy. Template material for amplifying TCR beta CDR3 regions consisted of RNA transcripts. A set of HTBI primers served as the primers for a first-round RT-PCR of the TCR CDR3. TCRdb re-called the multiplex PCR reads through MiXCR, storing one row per CDR3 protein. The data hold 390,000 or so distinct CDR3 sequences, with roughly 14% observed a single time. Sequenced input: blood. Receptors originate from a man in his late teens or twenties with Graves' ophthalmopathy.

V and J are TRBV7-9 and TRBJ1-1, with 12 positions matching TRBD1. This CDR3 comprises 16 residues. Germline trimming cut 5 bases from V and 1 base from J; bases unmatched to any gene: 5. Germline CDR1 SEHNR, CDR2 FQNEAQ (reference sequence). The CDR3 spells CASSAGTGGWNTEAFF. The CDR3 DNA reads as TGTGCCAGCAGCGCTGGGACAGGGGGCTGGAACACTGAAGCTTTCTTT.

There are many counts of this clonotype. The rearrangement uses TRBV10-2 and TRBJ2-7, with 7 positions matching TRBD2. The CDR3 is made up of 14 amino acids. Germline V gene lookup returns CDR1 WSHSY and CDR2 SAAADI. The V and J ends lost 7 bases and 6 bases, in that order; junction bases with no gene match: 12. CDR3: CASNRGTTGSEQYF. CDR3 bases: TGCGCCAGCAATAGAGGGACTACCGGGAGCGAGCAGTACTTC.

This clonotype was counted at least ten times. The chain joins TRBV4-1 to TRBJ2-5; 11 positions agree with TRBD2. J was trimmed by 7 bases and V by 4 bases; bases with no gene match: 8. The germline gives CDR1 MGHRA, CDR2 YSYEKL. This CDR3 comprises 15 residues. CDR3 sequence: CASSLGLAGRGTQYF. CDR3 in DNA: TGCGCCAGCAGCCTTGGACTAGCGGGTCGAGGGACCCAGTACTTC.

This chain joins TRBV6-2 or TRBV6-3 and TRBJ2-1, with D possibly TRBD1 on 6 matching bases. V gave up 2 bases and J gave up 1 base, with 9 bases separating them. This CDR3 contains 15 residues. The germline CDR1 and CDR2 sequences are MNHEY and SVGEGT. The CDR3 loop reads CASSYRRGSYNEQFF. As DNA, the CDR3 is TGTGCCAGCAGTTACCGCAGGGGTTCCTACAATGAGCAGTTCTTC.

Concerning this clonotype: Since a much larger clone is just one base distant, this may be a read error. This chain links TRBV19 with TRBJ1-1; D may be TRBD1 (6 bases). Trimming cost V 7 bases and J 1 base, with 16 bases left between them. CDR1 is LNHDA, CDR2 SQIVND, per germline (reference sequence). The CDR3 totals 15 residues. CDR3 DNA: TGTGCCAGTACCCCTGTGGGGACACAGAACACTGAAGCTTTCTTT. Its protein is CASTPVGTQNTEAFF.

This clonotype was seen many times. V usage is TRBV27 and J usage is TRBJ1-1, with TRBD1 identical over 7 bases. V lost 10 bases to trimming and J lost 1 base; unmatched junction nucleotides: 9. The CDR3 sequence is 14 residues long. In germline, CDR1 is MNHEY, CDR2 SMNVEV (reference sequence). The DNA of the CDR3 is TGTGCCACCTCGACAGGGCCGGGGAACACTGAAGCTTTCTTT. Translated, it gives CATSTGPGNTEAFF.

This chain connects TRBV27 to TRBJ2-7; 9 nucleotides agree with TRBD1. The CDR3 spans 13 residues. Per germline, CDR1 MNHEY and CDR2 SMNVEV (reference sequence). Losses at the gene ends were 7 bases for V and 6 bases for J; bases not matched to a gene: 7. The chain's CDR3 is CASTSGQGGEQYF. In DNA, the CDR3 is TGTGCCAGCACCTCGGGACAGGGAGGCGAGCAGTACTTC.